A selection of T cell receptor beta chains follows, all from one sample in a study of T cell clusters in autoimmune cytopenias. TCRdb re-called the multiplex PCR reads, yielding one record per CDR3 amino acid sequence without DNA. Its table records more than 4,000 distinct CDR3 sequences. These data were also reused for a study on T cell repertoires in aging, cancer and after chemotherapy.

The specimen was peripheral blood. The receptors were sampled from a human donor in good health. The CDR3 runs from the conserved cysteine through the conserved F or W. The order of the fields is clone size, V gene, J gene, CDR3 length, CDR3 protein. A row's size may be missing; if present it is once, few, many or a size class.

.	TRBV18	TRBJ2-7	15	CASSPGLKQSDEQYF
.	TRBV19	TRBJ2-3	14	CASSNREGTDTQYF
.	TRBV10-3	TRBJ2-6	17	CAISRGTGGRGANVLTF
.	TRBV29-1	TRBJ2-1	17	CSVPNSGPAGDYNEQFF
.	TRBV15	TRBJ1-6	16	CATSRGNRDRSSPLHF
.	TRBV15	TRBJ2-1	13	CATNADYYNEQFF
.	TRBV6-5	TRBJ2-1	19	CASSYSLAGVSSGGNEQFF
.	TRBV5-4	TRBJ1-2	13	CASSLSRDYGYTF
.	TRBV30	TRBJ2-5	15	CAWGLAGGRQETQYF
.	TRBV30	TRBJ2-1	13	CAWSVREYNEQFF
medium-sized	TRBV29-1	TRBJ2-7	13	CSVPGGGLYEQYF
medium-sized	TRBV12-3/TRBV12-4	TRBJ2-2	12	CASTWAGGELFF
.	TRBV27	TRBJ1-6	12	CASSSNNSPLHF
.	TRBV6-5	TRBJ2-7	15	CASTTGQGALYEQYF
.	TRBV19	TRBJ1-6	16	CASSIGEFSYNSPLHF
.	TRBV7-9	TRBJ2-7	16	CASRRLLAGGLSEQYF
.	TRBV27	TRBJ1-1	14	CASSFYDRGTEAFF
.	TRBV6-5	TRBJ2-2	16	CASSYEWDSRTGELFF
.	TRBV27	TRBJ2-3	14	CASSWDLSTDTQYF
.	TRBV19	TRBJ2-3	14	CASSTGTGTDTQYF
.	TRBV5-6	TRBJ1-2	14	CASTIGGRGGGYTF
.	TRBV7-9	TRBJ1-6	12	CASSLADSPLHF
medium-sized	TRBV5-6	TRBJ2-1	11	CASSLTQEQFF
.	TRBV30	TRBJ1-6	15	CAWRSPQVYNSPLHF
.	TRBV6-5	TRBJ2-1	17	CASSYSLSGSSYNEQFF
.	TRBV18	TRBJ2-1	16	CASSPIPTMKHNEQFF
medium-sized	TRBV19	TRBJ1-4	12	CATGGGPGELFF
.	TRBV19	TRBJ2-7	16	CASTSGKGGPSYEQYF
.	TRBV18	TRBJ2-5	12	CASSPSSETQYF
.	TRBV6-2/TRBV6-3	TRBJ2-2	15	CASRNSGTVTGELFF
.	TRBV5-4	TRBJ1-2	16	CASSLARTGNNYGYTF
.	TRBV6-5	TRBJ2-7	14	CASSYSGGSYEQYF
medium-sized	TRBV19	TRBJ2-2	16	CASSIGWGGFTGELFF
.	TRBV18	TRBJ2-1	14	CASSRSGTEGEQFF
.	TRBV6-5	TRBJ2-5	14	CASSYSGGSTTQYF
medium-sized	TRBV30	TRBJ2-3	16	CAWSPKLAGNTDTQYF
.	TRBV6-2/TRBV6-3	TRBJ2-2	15	CASIPSGGRTGELFF
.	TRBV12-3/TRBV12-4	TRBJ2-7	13	CASSYPTGYEQYF
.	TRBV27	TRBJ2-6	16	CASSDSSGSGANVLTF
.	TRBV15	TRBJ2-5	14	CATSRDGAKETQYF
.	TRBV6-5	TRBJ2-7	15	CASSYSGTASYEQYF
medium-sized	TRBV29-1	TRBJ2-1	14	CSVQTSGRANEQFF
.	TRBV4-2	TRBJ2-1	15	CASSQEASGRNEQFF
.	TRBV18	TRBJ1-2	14	CASSPDREHYGYTF
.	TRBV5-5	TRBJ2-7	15	CASSLAVKGPYEQYF
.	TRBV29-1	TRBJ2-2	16	CSVSDRRRGLWGELFF
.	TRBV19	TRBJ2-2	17	CASSTSLRDRGSGELFF